A single T cell receptor (beta chain) is shown here with its context. The V segment lost 2 bases and the J segment 4 bases; nucleotides outside the gene matches: 11. This CDR3 is built from 18 residues. The germline gives CDR1 MGHRA, CDR2 YSYEKL. In Seattle, patients joined the study during active infection and were tracked longitudinally. This entry is derived from a study of blood T cell repertoires in COVID-19. Study in general: There were acute and convalescent COVID-19 samples, and they came from the United States, Italy and Spain. PBMCs, B-cell-depleted T cells, or T cells provided the cDNA or gDNA that made up the material.

Under the authors' procedure: Quantification of nucleated cells was approximated via reference gene primer amplification. The assay was immunoSEQ multiplex PCR, and TCRdb's table has in-frame clones only and misses some. The V and J calls and clone size come from that table; D and trimming were worked out from the DNA. This sample has 170,000 or so clones, with around four fifths found just once. Sequencing was carried out using peripheral blood. V gene TRBV4-1 combines with J gene TRBJ2-2; 9 nucleotides align to TRBD1. The sequence was collected from a woman aged 65 to 85 with COVID-19, enrolled during active disease. As DNA, the CDR3 is TGCGCCAGCAGCCAATCCGGGACAGGGTATTCGGCCACCGGGGAGCTGTTTTTT. It specifies CASSQSGTGYSATGELFF.